The 9 T cell receptor beta chains below come from one sample, sequenced in a study of T cell repertoires in cytomegalovirus infection. TCRdb independently ran MiXCR on the reads; one entry per CDR3 protein. This table has about 360,000 distinct CDR3 sequences, 34% appearing once. No antigen is known for these receptors. The sequenced sample was cultured PBMCs, obtained from culture after CMV antigen stimulation. These receptors were obtained from a human donor in good health (CMV status not recorded). Some clones in this sample may be carry-over from other donors' samples.

The J gene is TRBJ2-5, the V gene TRBV14; the D is unclear. Germline V gene data show CDR1 as SGHDN and CDR2 as FVKESK. CDR3 size: 15 residues. Trimming removed 1 base from V and 5 bases from J, with 14 bases in between. CDR3 coding DNA: TGTGCCAGCAGCCAAGTGTTATCCTTCGCTGAGACCCAGTACTTC. It encodes CASSQVLSFAETQYF.

V usage is TRBV6-2 or TRBV6-3 and J usage is TRBJ1-1; 8 positions match TRBD1. This CDR3 is built from 15 residues. Germline CDR1 and CDR2: MNHEY and SVGEGT. V gave up 2 bases and J gave up 1 base; unmatched junction bases: 3. In nucleotides, the CDR3 is TGTGCCAGCAGTTACGCCGGGACAGGGAACACTGAAGCTTTCTTT. Amino acid sequence: CASSYAGTGNTEAFF.

There are a few counts of this clonotype. The chain joins TRBV2 to TRBJ1-1, with D possibly being TRBD1 (5 bases). With 7 bases removed from V and 1 base from J, the gap between germline ends came to 10 bases. This CDR3 has 13 amino acids. Germline CDR1 is SNHLY and CDR2 is FYNNEI. This CDR3 reads CASTSRGNTEAFF. The CDR3 DNA reads TGTGCCAGCACCTCAAGGGGGAACACTGAAGCTTTCTTT. Filled out from reference TRBV2 and TRBJ1-1, the complete variable domain reads EPEVTQTPSHQVTQMGQEVILRCVPISNHLYFYWYRQILGQKVEFLVSFYNNEISEKSEIFDDQFSVERPDGSNFTLKIRSTKLEDSAMYFCASTSRGNTEAFFGQGTRLTVV.

The chain combines TRBV20-1 with TRBJ2-1; 8 bases map to TRBD2. The germline V gene has CDR1 DFQATT and CDR2 SNEGSKA (reference sequence). The CDR3 consists of 15 residues. Trimming at V came to 0 bases and at J to 6 bases, leaving 7 bases not matched to a gene. The chain's CDR3 is CSARESLAGRNEQFF. For the CDR3, the DNA is TGCAGTGCTAGAGAGTCGCTAGCGGGCCGCAATGAGCAGTTCTTC.

This chain uses TRBV7-9 with TRBJ2-3, with D possibly TRBD2 on 6 matching bases. The CDR3 sequence is 19 residues long. V shed 5 bases and J shed 2 bases, with 26 bases lying between them. Germline CDR1 reads SEHNR; CDR2 reads FQNEAQ (reference sequence). The CDR3 loop reads CASSPVQEGAFGYTDTQYF. CDR3 DNA: TGTGCCAGCAGCCCCGTGCAGGAGGGAGCGTTCGGTTACACAGATACGCAGTATTTT.

This clonotype was picked up a small number of times. The CDR3 DNA is TGTGCCAGCAGCTTACGCGGTAGCGGATCTTTCTCTGGGGCCAACGTCCTGACTTTC. This codes for CASSLRGSGSFSGANVLTF. The chain is built from TRBV7-2 and TRBJ2-6; tentatively, D is TRBD2 (6 bases). CDR3 length: 19 residues. Trimming removed 2 bases from V and 0 bases from J, with 17 bases in between. Germline CDR1 SGHTA, CDR2 FQGNSA.

The chain uses TRBV5-1 and TRBJ2-3; D call uncertain. The germline CDR1 and CDR2 sequences are SGHRS and YFSETQ. This CDR3 contains 17 residues. Between the trimmed V and J ends, which lost 0 bases and 5 bases, there was a span of 19 bases. This chain's CDR3 is CASSLALVAGLGDTQYF. In nucleotides, the CDR3 is TGCGCCAGCAGCTTGGCCTTAGTAGCAGGTCTTGGAGATACGCAGTATTTT.

This clonotype has only a few counts. The chain is built from TRBV6-5 and TRBJ2-1, with 14 bases that match TRBD2. Trimming took 2 bases from V and 6 from J; bases not matched to a gene: 6. Germline CDR1 is MNHEY and CDR2 is SVGAGI. The CDR3 has 17 amino acids. The CDR3 nucleotides read TGTGCCAGCAGTTACCATATGGGACTAGCGGGAGTCAATGAGCAGTTCTTC. Translation: CASSYHMGLAGVNEQFF.

This clonotype has more than one count but fewer than ten. The CDR3 here is CASSQPGLATQETQYF. The DNA for the CDR3 is TGTGCCAGCAGTCAACCCGGACTAGCGACCCAAGAGACCCAGTACTTC. This rearrangement joins TRBV6-5 to TRBJ2-5; TRBD2 matches at 9 bases. The V gene's germline CDR1 is MNHEY and CDR2 SVGAGI. This CDR3 has 16 amino acids. The V segment lost 5 bases and the J segment 1 base; nucleotides outside the gene matches: 8.